This T cell receptor beta chain was sequenced for a study of beta chain features in type 1 diabetes (dated by TCRdb to the late 2010s). Concerning the study at large: Mean age, gender distribution, total cell number and subset yield were not different between patients and healthy donors. Regulatory and stem cell-like memory subsets were isolated from only 8 patients and 8 healthy donors, whereas naive and central memory subsets came from all 28 donors. A total of approximately 110,000,000 sorted cells were examined across all samples, and a strong correlation was observed between cell number per subset and RNA yield. The study compared the TCRB repertoires of sorted circulating CD4+ T cell subsets in recently diagnosed type 1 diabetes patients with those in matched healthy donors. Findings and caveats that apply to the study as a whole: Fewer insertions and more nucleotide deletions at VDJ recombination sites were observed in patients with type 1 diabetes, implying thymic rearrangement abnormalities. Because cDNA rather than genomic DNA was sequenced, highly expressing activated cells could have been over-represented, although no difference in activation and CD3 levels was found between groups. Shorter templates might have been favored by PCR, but patient and control samples were amplified and corrected together, so both groups would have been affected equally by any skew. A moderate but significant shortening of TCRB CDR3 length was observed in type 1 diabetes patients in all four CD4+ subsets. Because small numbers of individuals were included in the HLA sub-analyses, any influence of HLA type on TCRB rearrangement was left unresolved. Naive, central memory and regulatory TCRB repertoires appeared to be more similar among patients than among healthy donors.

Trimming costs V 5 bases and J 1 base, and their ends lie 11 bases apart. From a lookup of the germline V gene, CDR1 and CDR2 are SGHTA and FQGNSA. From the cysteine up to the phenylalanine, the CDR3 has a length of 14 residues. The DNA shown is the 42-base CDR3, in frame from base 1. Each donor gave one peripheral blood draw, approximately 110 mL on average, collected into heparinised tubes. A BD FACSAria II and a panel including CD45RO, CCR7, CD25, CD127, CD95 and CD27 were used to sort naive, central memory, regulatory and stem cell-like memory CD4+ T cells. A purity above 95% was achieved for all sorted populations. PBMCs were separated immediately by Lymphoprep density gradient centrifugation and were stained directly, without being cultured. So that batch effects would be minimized, each experiment stained and sorted samples in pairs, pairing one healthy donor with one patient. The entire isolated RNA was reverse transcribed using the High Capacity cDNA Reverse Transcription Kit, and thus expressed TCRB transcripts were sequenced. Deep immunoSEQ sequencing was performed on naive, central memory and regulatory T cell samples, with an average of around 3.4 million total reads per sample. Sorted cells were lysed in RLT buffer, and RNA was extracted using DNase-treated RNeasy Micro or Mini kits according to cell number. Each cell subset was processed on its own to prevent cross-contamination, while patient and healthy donor samples were processed together. Using the immunoSEQ multiplex PCR, TCRB sequences were amplified from cDNA into 87-bp fragments spanning the CDR3 region. Amplicons were sequenced on the Illumina HiSeq platform. The published analysis was carried out like this. PCR bias was corrected computationally using synthetic template baselines, and reads within Hamming distance 2 were collapsed, with unmergeable singletons discarded. Reads were aligned against IMGT to assign V, D and J genes, CDR3 length and insertions or deletions at six rearrangement sites. Within each subset, clonotype counts were normalized to sorted cell number, and only after that were true diversity and Gini coefficients computed with the tcR R package. Repertoire sharing was quantified using the overlap coefficient calculated on TCRB nucleotide sequences. Held by TCRdb, this immuneACCESS table contains in-frame sequences only and omits some clones. Under half of the omission traces to an unresolved V gene where checked; the cause of the rest is unknown. V and J calls and clone size come straight from that table; D and trimming were deduced from the DNA. The sample table contains under 200,000 clones; only one count was recorded for roughly 9.1% of them. The ten biggest clones cover 2.3% of the sample.

For this clone: Its antigen is not yet known. Nothing much larger sits one base from this clone, and base qualities are not available.

This sequence was found in a woman aged 18-29 years in good health. The V and J genes are TRBV7-2 and TRBJ1-1; TRBD1 is a weak D gene call, 5 bases matching. Sequenced input: central memory CD4+ T cells from blood. The CDR3 protein is CASSLGQKNTEAFF. The DNA reads as follows: TGTGCCAGCAGCCTGGGGCAGAAGAACACTGAAGCTTTCTTT.